These 27 T cell receptor beta chains originate from one sample sequenced in a study of beta chain features in type 1 diabetes. The study, taken as a whole, reports: Type 1 diabetes patients had TCRB CDR3s that were shorter (moderately but significantly so) in all four CD4+ subsets.

Expressed TCRB transcripts got sequenced, as all isolated RNA was reverse transcribed. Using immunoSEQ multiplex PCR, the repertoire was profiled, and TCRdb retains in-frame clones only, with some absent. The table lists under 300,000 clones, around 21% of them singletons. Their antigens are not known. The material sequenced was naive CD4+ T cells from blood. Every receptor here comes from a woman aged 40-49 years with type 1 diabetes.

V and J are TRBV7-3 and TRBJ2-6; D call uncertain. Germline loops: CDR1 SGHTA, CDR2 FQGTGA. V was cut by 5 bases and J by 3 bases, with 11 bases left in between. The CDR3 totals 15 residues. The CDR3 nucleotides read TGTGCCAGCAGCCTCGGGTTAGATGGGGCCAACGTCCTGACTTTC. As protein: CASSLGLDGANVLTF.

This clone was counted between two and nine times. The chain couples TRBV29-1 to TRBJ1-1; 7 nucleotides match TRBD1. Germline CDR1 and CDR2: SQVTM and ANQGSEA. V gave up 5 bases and J gave up 0 bases; unmatched junction bases: 6. The CDR3 loop spans 14 amino acids. The CDR3 DNA follows: TGCAGCGTTTGGGGGACAGTATTGAACACTGAAGCTTTCTTT. Encoded protein: CSVWGTVLNTEAFF.

The chain combines TRBV5-1 with TRBJ1-1; D not certain. CDR3 length: 15 amino acids. Trimming shortened V by 1 base and J by 3 bases, and 13 bases separated the two germline ends. Germline assignment: CDR1 SGHRS and CDR2 YFSETQ. The CDR3 sequence is CASSLTGFGDTEAFF. The CDR3, as DNA: TGCGCCAGCAGCTTGACGGGGTTTGGGGACACTGAAGCTTTCTTT.

This clone was observed a handful of times. The V call is TRBV18, the J call TRBJ2-6; D gene ambiguous. The CDR3 totals 15 residues. Trimming took off 2 bases at V and 2 bases at J, with 7 bases between the two ends. From germline, CDR1 is KGHSH and CDR2 LQKENI. The CDR3 DNA sequence: TGTGCCAGCTCACCAGGGCCCCCTGGGGCCAACGTCCTGACTTTC. This encodes CASSPGPPGANVLTF.

This chain connects TRBV4-3 to TRBJ2-1; 13 nucleotides agree with TRBD2. Looked up from germline, CDR1 is LGHNA and CDR2 is YSLEER. V dropped 6 bases and J dropped 0; count of bases not matched to a gene: 11. This CDR3 comprises 19 residues. The CDR3 region has the DNA TGCGCCAGCAGTCAACTAGCGGGAGGGGTGCTGAGCTCCTACAATGAGCAGTTCTTC. Its translation is CASSQLAGGVLSSYNEQFF.

This chain links TRBV27 with TRBJ2-1; TRBD2 matches 12 bases. V shed 5 bases and J 0 bases; nucleotides not matched to a gene: 8. Per germline, CDR1 MNHEY and CDR2 SMNVEV (reference sequence). This CDR3 has 18 residues. The CDR3 here is CASSLRLAGAYSYNEQFF. Here the CDR3 DNA reads TGTGCCAGCAGTCTCCGACTAGCGGGGGCTTACTCCTACAATGAGCAGTTCTTC.

This clone occurred a few times. CDR3 nucleotide sequence: TGCGCCAGCAGCTTGAGATCCGGAAGCGGGGGGGCAGGATCCACAGATACGCAGTATTTT. This gives the protein CASSLRSGSGGAGSTDTQYF. The chain is built from TRBV5-1 and TRBJ2-3, with 10 nucleotides matching TRBD2. Germline CDR1 and CDR2: SGHRS and YFSETQ. The CDR3 is made up of 20 amino acids. Unmatched junction bases numbered 16, after V lost 1 base and J lost 2 bases.

In its sample, this clone was seen a few times. The chain links TRBV7-3 to TRBJ2-3; maybe TRBD1 (6 bases). Between the trimmed V and J ends, which lost 3 bases and 8 bases, there was a span of 9 bases. Per the germline V gene, CDR1 is SGHTA and CDR2 is FQGTGA. The CDR3 is made up of 12 amino acids. Written as DNA, the CDR3 is TGTGCCAGCAGCTTCACAGGGTCTACGCAGTATTTT. Translation gives CASSFTGSTQYF.

The genes are TRBV18 and TRBJ2-1; TRBD2 agrees at 10 bases. The germline V gene has CDR1 KGHSH and CDR2 LQKENI. Unmatched junction bases numbered 5, after V lost 6 bases and J lost 3 bases. The CDR3 runs 15 residues. The CDR3 nucleotides read TGTGCCAGCTCTAAGGGACTAGCGCTCTACAATGAGCAGTTCTTC. This encodes CASSKGLALYNEQFF.

The chain employs TRBV18 and TRBJ1-1; 9 nucleotides match TRBD1. Unmatched junction bases numbered 8, after V lost 1 base and J lost 5 bases. Germline V gives CDR1 KGHSH, CDR2 LQKENI. This CDR3 spans 16 amino acids. The CDR3 loop reads CASSPQGTGIGTEAFF. DNA for the CDR3: TGTGCCAGCTCACCACAAGGGACAGGGATAGGAACTGAAGCTTTCTTT.

A few counts support this clone. The chain links TRBV30 to TRBJ2-7, with D maybe TRBD1 (5 bases). Germline loops: CDR1 GTSNPN, CDR2 SVGIG (reference sequence). The CDR3 has 13 residues. V was shortened by 2 bases and J by 3 bases, with 11 bases between the two germline ends. Here the CDR3 DNA reads TGTGCCTGGAGTAGGGGCAGGGACTACGAGCAGTACTTC. Amino acid sequence: CAWSRGRDYEQYF.

This clone appeared a few times. V is TRBV5-6 and J is TRBJ1-1, with D possibly matching TRBD1 (5 bases). V was pared by 1 base and J by 3 bases, with 7 bases between. CDR3 length equals 13 residues. The germline V gene encodes CDR1 SGHDT and CDR2 YYEEEE. The CDR3 DNA is TGTGCCAGCAGCTTGTTCAGGGACACTGAAGCTTTCTTT. Protein sequence: CASSLFRDTEAFF.

This clone was observed a handful of times. Different DNA sequences within this sample yield the same CDR3. This chain uses TRBV4-1 with TRBJ2-2; possible D gene TRBD2, 6 bases. V lost 0 bases and J 1 base, leaving 9 bases between the germline ends. The length of the CDR3 is 16 residues. Germline CDR1 reads MGHRA; CDR2 reads YSYEKL. The CDR3 DNA is TGCGCCAGCAGCCAAGAACTAGCAGTGAACACCGGGGAGCTGTTTTTT. The encoded protein is CASSQELAVNTGELFF.

The CDR3 reads CASSHGAPTEAFF. The CDR3 DNA follows: TGCGCCAGCAGCCATGGGGCGCCCACTGAAGCTTTCTTT. The chain employs TRBV4-3 and TRBJ1-1; a weak D match, TRBD1 (5 bases). The CDR3 is 13 amino acids. Trimming pared 3 bases from V and 4 bases from J, leaving 9 bases between. Germline CDR1 and CDR2: LGHNA and YSLEER.

The sample holds a few counts of this clone. CDR3 sequence reads: CSVGDRRNYGYTF. CDR3 in DNA: TGCAGCGTTGGGGACAGGAGGAACTATGGCTACACCTTC. The gene calls are TRBV29-1 and TRBJ1-2; 8 bases agree with TRBD1. Unmatched junction bases numbered 3, after V lost 4 bases and J lost 2 bases. Per germline, CDR1 SQVTM and CDR2 ANQGSEA. This CDR3 is built from 13 residues.

The rearrangement links TRBV9 to TRBJ1-2; TRBD1 might be the D (6 bases). V lost 6 bases and J 6 bases, leaving 18 bases between the germline ends. Looked up from germline, CDR1 is SGDLS and CDR2 is YYNGEE. This CDR3 has 14 amino acids. CDR3 sequence reads: CASTTFTAGDGYTF. The CDR3 DNA reads as TGTGCCAGCACCACTTTTACGGCAGGGGATGGCTACACCTTC. Filled out from reference TRBV9 and TRBJ1-2, the complete variable domain reads DSGVTQTPKHLITATGQRVTLRCSPRSGDLSVYWYQQSLDQGLQFLIQYYNGEERAKGNILERFSAQQFPDLHSELNLSSLELGDSALYFCASTTFTAGDGYTFGSGTRLTVV.

The chain joins TRBV18 to TRBJ1-5, with a tentative D call TRBD1 (6 bases). The CDR3 totals 14 residues. V was pared by 3 bases and J by 5 bases, with 11 bases between. Germline assignment: CDR1 KGHSH and CDR2 LQKENI. The chain's CDR3 is CASSPGTSDQPQHF. As DNA, the CDR3 is TGTGCCAGCTCACCCGGGACATCCGATCAGCCCCAGCATTTT.

The V and J genes are TRBV4-1 and TRBJ1-5; tentative D call: TRBD1 (6 bases). The V end lost 1 base, the J end lost 3 bases, and 10 bases lay between the germline ends. This CDR3 has 15 residues. The V gene's germline CDR1 is MGHRA and CDR2 YSYEKL. The CDR3 DNA is TGCGCCAGCAGCCAAGGACCAGGGGCCAATCAGCCCCAGCATTTT. Protein: CASSQGPGANQPQHF.

J is TRBJ1-2 and V is TRBV4-1; D might be TRBD1 (6 bases). The CDR3 extends over 14 amino acids. The germline V gene has CDR1 MGHRA and CDR2 YSYEKL. Trimming stripped 1 base from V and 8 bases from J, with 14 bases between. The CDR3: CASSQARTVSGYTF. DNA for the CDR3: TGCGCCAGCAGCCAAGCCCGGACAGTATCAGGCTACACCTTC.

V usage is TRBV25-1 and J usage is TRBJ2-7; D gene uncertain. This CDR3 region has 12 residues. Trimming removed 1 base at V and 1 base at J, with 2 bases between. Germline V gene sequence: CDR1 MGHDK, CDR2 SYGVNS. The CDR3 DNA reads TGTGCCAGCAGTGAATCTTCCTACGAGCAGTACTTC. Its translation is CASSESSYEQYF.

This chain links TRBV28 with TRBJ2-4; D remains ambiguous. Deletions cut 5 bases from V and 4 bases from J, with 6 bases between. From germline, CDR1 is MDHEN and CDR2 SYDVKM. This CDR3 spans 12 amino acids. CDR3: CASSPRKNIQYF. The CDR3 nucleotides read TGTGCCAGCAGTCCCAGGAAAAACATTCAGTACTTC.

About this clone: In the same sample, other DNA sequences code for this CDR3. This chain links TRBV7-2 with TRBJ1-2; D is unresolved. CDR1 is SGHTA and CDR2 is FQGNSA in the germline V gene. V was trimmed by 1 base and J by 2 bases, leaving 5 bases between them. The CDR3 runs to 13 residues. Written as DNA, the CDR3 is TGTGCCAGCAGCTTAGGCAGGAACTATGGCTACACCTTC. Its protein is CASSLGRNYGYTF.

This clone appeared a few times. The V and J genes are TRBV7-8 and TRBJ1-5, with 8 bases lining up with TRBD1. This CDR3 comprises 14 residues. V lost 1 base and J lost 4; bases outside the gene matches: 0. Germline V gene data show CDR1 as SGHVS and CDR2 as FQNEAQ. Here the CDR3 DNA reads TGTGCCAGCAGCTTAGACAGGGGGAATCAGCCCCAGCATTTT. This translates into CASSLDRGNQPQHF. Full variable domain (remainder filled in from reference TRBV7-8 and TRBJ1-5): GAGVSQSPRYKVAKRGQDVALRCDPISGHVSLFWYQQALGQGPEFLTYFQNEAQLDKSGLPSDRFFAERPEGSVSTLKIQRTQQEDSAVYLCASSLDRGNQPQHFGDGTRLSIL.

The J gene is TRBJ2-4, the V gene TRBV5-1, with D possibly matching TRBD1 (6 bases). V lost 3 bases and J lost 5, with 12 bases in between. This CDR3 is built from 14 residues. Germline V gene data show CDR1 as SGHRS and CDR2 as YFSETQ. This CDR3 is CASSSLPGENIQYF. CDR3 coding DNA: TGCGCCAGCAGCTCCCTCCCAGGGGAAAACATTCAGTACTTC.

This clone showed up just a few times. V usage is TRBV5-1 and J usage is TRBJ2-2; 13 nucleotides align to TRBD2. V shed 9 bases and J 7 bases; nucleotides not matched to a gene: 9. This CDR3 is 15 amino acids long. CDR1 is SGHRS, CDR2 YFSETQ, per germline. The CDR3 region has the DNA TGCGCCACCCAAGGACTAGCGGGAGATGGCGGGGAGCTGTTTTTT. Protein product: CATQGLAGDGGELFF.

The chain couples TRBV28 to TRBJ2-7, with 13 bases lining up with TRBD2. V lost 7 bases to trimming and J lost 4 bases; unmatched junction nucleotides: 10. The germline gives CDR1 MDHEN, CDR2 SYDVKM. This CDR3 comprises 16 residues. CDR3 sequence (DNA): TGTGCCAGCACCGGGACTAGCGGGATCCGACCGTACGAGCAGTACTTC. This codes for CASTGTSGIRPYEQYF.

The V gene is TRBV28, the J gene TRBJ2-1, with TRBD2 identical over 11 bases. Germline values: CDR1 MDHEN, CDR2 SYDVKM. CDR3 length: 15 amino acids. J was trimmed by 8 bases and V by 6 bases; bases with no gene match: 9. As DNA, the CDR3 is TGTGCCAGCAGCCCCCTCACTAGCGGGAGTGATGAGCAGTTCTTC. Translating it yields CASSPLTSGSDEQFF.